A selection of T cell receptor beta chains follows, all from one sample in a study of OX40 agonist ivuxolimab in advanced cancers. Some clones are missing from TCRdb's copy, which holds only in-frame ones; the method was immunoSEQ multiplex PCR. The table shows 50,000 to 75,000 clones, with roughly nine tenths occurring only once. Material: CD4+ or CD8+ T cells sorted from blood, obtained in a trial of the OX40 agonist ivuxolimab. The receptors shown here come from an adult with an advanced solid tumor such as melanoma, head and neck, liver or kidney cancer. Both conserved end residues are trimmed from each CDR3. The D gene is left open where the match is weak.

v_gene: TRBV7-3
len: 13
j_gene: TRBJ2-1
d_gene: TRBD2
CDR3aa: ASSLDGRAENEQF

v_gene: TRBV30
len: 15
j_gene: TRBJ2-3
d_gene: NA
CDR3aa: AWAPHHIGELTDTQY

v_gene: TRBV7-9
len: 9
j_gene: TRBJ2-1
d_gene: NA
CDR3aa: ASSTLDEQF

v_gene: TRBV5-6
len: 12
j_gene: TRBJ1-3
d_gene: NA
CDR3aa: ASSLGSWVDTIY

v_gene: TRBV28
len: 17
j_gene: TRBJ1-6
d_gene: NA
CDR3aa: ASSLRAIFGSSYNSPLH

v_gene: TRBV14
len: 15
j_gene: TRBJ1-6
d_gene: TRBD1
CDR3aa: ASSQPGQGGYNSPLH

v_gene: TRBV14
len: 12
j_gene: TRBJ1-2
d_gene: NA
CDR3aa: ASSQWQDPYGYT

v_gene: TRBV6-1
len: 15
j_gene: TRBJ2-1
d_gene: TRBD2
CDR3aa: ASSVSGTRFGMGEQF

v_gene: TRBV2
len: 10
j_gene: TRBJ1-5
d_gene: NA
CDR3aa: ASTRTGSAQH

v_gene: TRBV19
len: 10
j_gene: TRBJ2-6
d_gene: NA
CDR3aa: ASTGWANVLT

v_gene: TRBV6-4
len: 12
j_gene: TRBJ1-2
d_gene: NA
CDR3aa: ASSDSPGENGYT

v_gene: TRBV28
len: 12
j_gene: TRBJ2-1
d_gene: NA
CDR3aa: ASSSLHIRGEQF

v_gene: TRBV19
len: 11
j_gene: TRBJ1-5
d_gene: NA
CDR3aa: ASSSRGGQPQH

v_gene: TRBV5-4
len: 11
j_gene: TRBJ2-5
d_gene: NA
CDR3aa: ASSLGRGETQY

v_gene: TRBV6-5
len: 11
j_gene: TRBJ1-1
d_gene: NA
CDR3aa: ASSPRTVREAF

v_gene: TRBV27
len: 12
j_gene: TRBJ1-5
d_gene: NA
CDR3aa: ASSLVRGNQPQH

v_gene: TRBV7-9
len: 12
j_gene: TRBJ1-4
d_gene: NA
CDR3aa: ASSLTGGSEKLF

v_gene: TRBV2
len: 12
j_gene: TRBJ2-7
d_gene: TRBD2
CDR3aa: ASTLAGGLYEQY

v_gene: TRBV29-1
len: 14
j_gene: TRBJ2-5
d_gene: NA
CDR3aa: SVGAGQGFSLETQY

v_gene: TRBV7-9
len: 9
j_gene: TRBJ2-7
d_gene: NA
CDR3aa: ASSLADEQY

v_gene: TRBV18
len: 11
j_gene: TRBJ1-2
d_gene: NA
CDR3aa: ASSFGPLEGYT

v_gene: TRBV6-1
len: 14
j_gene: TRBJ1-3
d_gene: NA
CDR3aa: ASSAPDRDPGNTIY

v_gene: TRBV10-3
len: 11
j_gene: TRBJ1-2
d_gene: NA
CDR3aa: AISPDSRYGYT

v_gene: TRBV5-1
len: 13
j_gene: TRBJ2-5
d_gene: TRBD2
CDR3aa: ASSFSAREVETQY

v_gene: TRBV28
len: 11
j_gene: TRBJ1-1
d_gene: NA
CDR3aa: ASSRLAGAEAF

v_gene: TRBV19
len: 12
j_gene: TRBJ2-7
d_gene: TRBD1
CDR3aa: ASSIRGGPYEQY

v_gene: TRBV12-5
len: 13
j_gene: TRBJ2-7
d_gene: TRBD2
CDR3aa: ASGWTSGPSHEQY

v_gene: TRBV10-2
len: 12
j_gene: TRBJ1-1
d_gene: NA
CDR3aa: ASSDREMNTEAF

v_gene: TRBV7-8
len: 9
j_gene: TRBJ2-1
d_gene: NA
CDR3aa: ASITGSEQF

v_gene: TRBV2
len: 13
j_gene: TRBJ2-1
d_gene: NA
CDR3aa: ASSEAGGGYNEQF

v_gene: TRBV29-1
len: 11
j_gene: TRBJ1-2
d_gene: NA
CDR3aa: SVEVGDPYGYT

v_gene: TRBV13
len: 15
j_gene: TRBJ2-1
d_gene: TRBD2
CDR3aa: ATQGLALGEISNEQF